The T cell receptor beta chain described here comes from a study of regulatory T cells in long-lasting Graves disease. Overall study results and limits: Lower TCR diversity was seen in persistent Graves' patients than in newly diagnosed ones.

With iRepertoire HTBI primers and Arm-PCR of CDR3 regions, TCR beta libraries were built. TCRdb re-analysed the multiplex PCR reads in MiXCR, keeping a single row per CDR3 protein. This sample yields hundreds of thousands of distinct CDR3 sequences, of which about a sixth are seen a single time; about 32% belongs to the top ten. Trimming removed 1 base at V and 0 bases at J, with 11 bases between. The CDR3 length is 16 residues. The germline V gene encodes CDR1 KGHDR and CDR2 SFDVKD. This clonotype has ten or more counts. Its antigen is unknown. Documented time point: newly diagnosed GD, antithyroid drugs for less than 3 months. Extracted PBMC RNA gave rise to the TCR library. Under American Thyroid Association guidelines, Graves' disease was diagnosed. The data also belong to a second study, concerning T cells in Graves' hyperthyroidism and ophthalmopathy.

The chain uses TRBV24-1 and TRBJ2-5; no clear D. This TCR was recovered from a man in his forties or fifties with Graves disease. Sequences were derived from peripheral blood mononuclear cells (PBMCs), sampled at new diagnosis, from a patient treated with antithyroid drugs. The CDR3 DNA is TGTGCCACCAGTGATTTAAAAGGGCCGTACCAAGAGACCCAGTACTTC. This encodes CATSDLKGPYQETQYF.